These 14 T cell receptor beta chains share one sample of origin, sequenced in a study of radiotherapy plus CTLA-4 blockade in lung cancer. The method was immunoSEQ multiplex PCR; TCRdb's version includes in-frame clones alone and lacks a portion of them. The data show approximately 37,000 clones, with roughly 70% seen just once and around a tenth held by the top ten. The sequenced sample was peripheral blood, obtained from a patient treated with radiotherapy plus ipilimumab. These receptors were taken from a human donor with non-small cell lung cancer who had stable disease on radiotherapy plus ipilimumab.

The chain combines TRBV29-1 with TRBJ1-1; the D gene is possibly TRBD1 (5 bases). Germline V gene sequence: CDR1 SQVTM, CDR2 ANQGSEA. The CDR3 is 12 amino acids. V lost 6 bases, J lost 4 bases, and 12 bases lay in between. CDR3 region: CSVPIGGTEAFF. CDR3 DNA sequence: TGCAGCGTCCCCATCGGGGGCACTGAAGCTTTCTTT.

The table lists this clone with a few counts. The rearrangement uses TRBV5-4 and TRBJ1-6; no firm D call. CDR1 and CDR2 from the germline V gene are SGHNT and YYREEE (reference sequence). The CDR3 consists of 14 residues. In DNA form, the CDR3 reads TGTGCTGGCAGCGGGGAGGGATATAATTCACCCCTCCACTTT. This translates into CAGSGEGYNSPLHF.

V gene TRBV7-6 combines with J gene TRBJ1-2, with 9 bases that match TRBD1. The V gene's germline CDR1 is SGHVS and CDR2 FNYEAQ. This CDR3 region has 14 residues. J gave up 8 bases and V 5 bases, and 9 bases lay outside the gene matches. This CDR3 reads CASSPGTGRIGYTF. CDR3 DNA: TGTGCCAGCAGCCCCGGGACAGGGAGGATAGGCTACACCTTC. Filled out from reference TRBV7-6 and TRBJ1-2, the complete variable domain reads GAGVSQSPRYKVTKRGQDVALRCDPISGHVSLYWYRQALGQGPEFLTYFNYEAQQDKSGLPNDRFSAERPEGSISTLTIQRTEQRDSAMYRCASSPGTGRIGYTFGSGTRLTVV.

The V gene is TRBV6-1, the J gene TRBJ1-5; D may be TRBD1 (5 bases). Germline CDR1 and CDR2: MNHNS and SASEGT. Trimming left V 6 bases short and J 3 bases short, with 6 bases between. The CDR3 has 12 amino acids. The CDR3 coding sequence is TGTGCCAGCAGGGACAACAATCAGCCCCAGCATTTT. This codes for CASRDNNQPQHF.

The V and J genes are TRBV6-4 and TRBJ1-1, with unresolved D. Deletions cut 5 bases from V and 1 base from J, with 8 bases between. The CDR3 totals 13 residues. Germline assignment: CDR1 MRHNA and CDR2 SNTAGT. The CDR3 DNA reads TGTGCCAGCAGTTTCACAGCGAACACTGAAGCTTTCTTT. Protein: CASSFTANTEAFF.

The J gene is TRBJ1-2, the V gene TRBV15; D may be TRBD1 (5 bases). The CDR3 length is 14 residues. V was trimmed by 0 bases and J by 4 bases, leaving 9 bases between them. The germline V gene has CDR1 LNHNV and CDR2 YYDKDF (reference sequence). The CDR3 sequence is CATSRELGGYGYTF. The CDR3 DNA is TGTGCCACCAGCAGAGAACTGGGGGGCTATGGCTACACCTTC.

This clone has more than one count but fewer than ten. V gene TRBV11-3 combines with J gene TRBJ2-3; no clear D. V lost 2 bases to trimming and J lost 5 bases, with 8 bases between them. The germline V gene encodes CDR1 SGHNT and CDR2 YENEEA. This CDR3 spans 13 amino acids. The CDR3 region has the DNA TGTGCCAGCAGCTTAATTACGGGAGATACGCAGTATTTT. Translated: CASSLITGDTQYF.

The V call is TRBV27, the J call TRBJ2-1; 8 bases line up with TRBD2. Germline CDR1 MNHEY, CDR2 SMNVEV (reference sequence). V lost 1 base to trimming and J lost 2 bases; unmatched junction nucleotides: 4. The length of the CDR3 is 16 residues. As DNA, the CDR3 is TGTGCCAGCAGTTTATTCGGGGGGGGACCCTACAATGAGCAGTTCTTC. Amino acids: CASSLFGGGPYNEQFF.

A few counts support this clone. V and J are TRBV7-9 and TRBJ1-5; D is unresolved. Germline values: CDR1 SEHNR, CDR2 FQNEAQ (reference sequence). V lost 3 bases to trimming and J lost 7 bases, with 7 bases between them. This CDR3 region has 12 residues. In nucleotides, the CDR3 is TGTGCCAGCAGCTTTACCGGGCAGCCCCAGCATTTT. The encoded protein is CASSFTGQPQHF.

V and J are TRBV6-6 and TRBJ1-6, with D unclear. Germline V gene lookup returns CDR1 MNHNY and CDR2 SVGAGI (reference sequence). The CDR3 has 16 amino acids. Trimming stripped 7 bases from V and 4 bases from J, with 17 bases between. CDR3 bases: TGTGCCAGCACTGTTTTTTACGCCACTTATAATTCACCCCTCCACTTT. As protein: CASTVFYATYNSPLHF.

The rearrangement uses TRBV7-2 and TRBJ2-2; the D gene is possibly TRBD1 (7 bases). CDR1 and CDR2 from the germline V gene are SGHTA and FQGNSA. The CDR3 has 16 residues. V was pared by 3 bases and J by 1 base, with 12 bases between. The CDR3 coding sequence is TGTGCCAGCAGCTTTCGGAGGGGGCGGAACACCGGGGAGCTGTTTTTT. Encoded protein: CASSFRRGRNTGELFF.

This sequence joins TRBV19 and TRBJ2-7; 11 nucleotides match TRBD1. The CDR3 covers 14 residues. Germline V gene data show CDR1 as LNHDA and CDR2 as SQIVND (reference sequence). V was clipped by 4 bases and J by 4 bases; unmatched bases: 3. The CDR3 region has the DNA TGTGCCAGTAGTACGGACAGGGGGCTGTACGAGCAGTACTTC. Amino acid sequence: CASSTDRGLYEQYF.

V is TRBV28 and J is TRBJ1-2; D might be TRBD1 (5 bases). This CDR3 has 14 amino acids. With 8 bases removed from V and 5 bases from J, the gap between germline ends came to 18 bases. Germline CDR1 is MDHEN and CDR2 is SYDVKM. This CDR3 is CASQPGRVEYGYTF. The CDR3 DNA sequence: TGTGCCAGCCAGCCGGGCAGGGTGGAATATGGCTACACCTTC.

CDR3 nucleotides: TGTGCCAGCAGCGCCGATCTAGCGGGGGGGCGCGGAGATACGCAGTATTTT. It codes for CASSADLAGGRGDTQYF. V is TRBV9 and J is TRBJ2-3, with 12 bases fitting TRBD2. Germline V CDR1 and CDR2: SGDLS, YYNGEE. Germline trimming cut 3 bases from V and 5 bases from J; bases unmatched to any gene: 10. This CDR3 has 17 amino acids.